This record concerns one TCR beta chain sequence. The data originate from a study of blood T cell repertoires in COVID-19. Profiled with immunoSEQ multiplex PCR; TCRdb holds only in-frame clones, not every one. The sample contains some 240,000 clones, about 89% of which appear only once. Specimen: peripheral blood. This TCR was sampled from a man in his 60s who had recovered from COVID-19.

CDR3 sequence reads: CASSALGQGYTGELFF. In DNA, the CDR3 is TGTGCCAGCAGCGCCCTCGGGCAGGGTTACACCGGGGAGCTGTTTTTT. The V and J genes are TRBV7-3 and TRBJ2-2, with a possible D match to TRBD1 (5 bases). Trimming left V 5 bases short and J 3 bases short, with 16 bases between. Germline V gives CDR1 SGHTA, CDR2 FQGTGA. This CDR3 comprises 16 residues.